This passage covers 7 T cell receptor beta chains from one sample sequenced in a study of shared clonotypes between healthy human individuals. Only in-frame clones appear in the TCRdb table, and some are missing; sequencing was by immunoSEQ multiplex PCR. The table lists under 80,000 clones, 60% to 65% of them singletons. The source material was memory CD8+ T cells sorted from blood. Subset here: CD45RO+ cells pooled with CCR7-negative TemRA cells. The source of these receptors is a young man in good health.

This clone has a handful of counts. The chain has TRBV4-2 and TRBJ2-7; no firm D call. Trimming pared 0 bases from V and 4 bases from J, leaving 10 bases between. Germline V CDR1 and CDR2: LGHNA, YNFKEQ. The CDR3 has 14 amino acids. CDR3: CASSQDLGKYEQYF. The CDR3 bases are TGTGCCAGCAGCCAAGATCTAGGCAAGTACGAGCAGTACTTC.

This clone was picked up many times. The chain couples TRBV6-5 to TRBJ2-7; the D is unclear. The CDR3 loop spans 13 amino acids. The ends were cut back, 5 bases at V and 2 bases at J, with 10 bases in the middle. The germline V gene has CDR1 MNHEY and CDR2 SVGAGI. CDR3 amino acids: CASSPGPPYEQYF. CDR3 coding DNA: TGTGCCAGCAGTCCGGGTCCTCCCTACGAGCAGTACTTC.

This clone was counted a single time. The chain carries TRBV5-6 and TRBJ1-5; D unresolved. The germline CDR1 and CDR2 sequences are SGHDT and YYEEEE. This CDR3 is built from 14 residues. V lost 3 bases to trimming and J lost 2 bases, with 9 bases between them. CDR3 nucleotides: TGTGCCAGCAGCTGGACGGGTGGCAATCAGCCCCAGCATTTT. Its protein is CASSWTGGNQPQHF.

This clone came up a few times. The CDR3 sequence is CASSLAWQRYEQYF. The CDR3 DNA is TGTGCCAGCAGCTTGGCATGGCAGCGCTACGAGCAGTACTTC. The genes are TRBV5-5 and TRBJ2-7; D is undetermined. From germline, CDR1 is SGHKS and CDR2 YYEKEE (reference sequence). The CDR3 is made up of 14 amino acids. Between the trimmed V and J ends, which lost 0 bases and 3 bases, there was a span of 10 bases.

The chain combines TRBV5-1 with TRBJ2-6, with D perhaps TRBD2 (5 bases). Germline assignment: CDR1 SGHRS and CDR2 YFSETQ. The V gene lost 2 bases and the J gene lost 3 bases, with 6 bases spanning the gap. The CDR3 loop spans 14 amino acids. The CDR3 DNA is TGCGCCAGCAGCTTAGCGGTTGGGGCCAACGTCCTGACTTTC. It encodes CASSLAVGANVLTF.

This clone was found many times. The CDR3 DNA reads as TGTGCCAGCAGCTTAACCCTAGCGGGAGAGTTTACCTACGAGCAGTACTTC. Translating it yields CASSLTLAGEFTYEQYF. The chain recombines TRBV11-2 with TRBJ2-7; the match to TRBD2 covers 10 bases. The trim removed 2 bases at V and 2 bases at J, leaving 9 bases unmatched. Germline V lookup: CDR1 SGHAT, CDR2 FQNNGV. The CDR3 consists of 17 residues.

The chain links TRBV5-4 to TRBJ2-6, with D possibly being TRBD2 (6 bases). The CDR3 runs to 17 residues. In germline, CDR1 is SGHNT, CDR2 YYREEE (reference sequence). Trimming stripped 0 bases from V and 0 bases from J, with 10 bases between. The CDR3 here is CASSLVGGSSGANVLTF. The CDR3, as DNA: TGTGCCAGCAGCTTGGTCGGGGGAAGCTCTGGGGCCAACGTCCTGACTTTC.